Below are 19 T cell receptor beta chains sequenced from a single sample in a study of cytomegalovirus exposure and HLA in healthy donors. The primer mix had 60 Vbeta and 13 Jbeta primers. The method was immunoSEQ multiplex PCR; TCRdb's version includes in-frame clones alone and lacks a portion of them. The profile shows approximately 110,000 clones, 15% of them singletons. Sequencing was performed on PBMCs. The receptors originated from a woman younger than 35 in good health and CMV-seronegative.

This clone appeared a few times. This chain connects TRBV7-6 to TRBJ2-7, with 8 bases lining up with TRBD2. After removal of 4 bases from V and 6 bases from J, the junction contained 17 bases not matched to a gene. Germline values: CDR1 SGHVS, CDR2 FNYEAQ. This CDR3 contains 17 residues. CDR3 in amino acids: CASSSQRAGGSSGEQYF. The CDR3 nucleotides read TGTGCCAGCAGCTCCCAACGGGCGGGGGGCTCGTCGGGCGAGCAGTACTTC.

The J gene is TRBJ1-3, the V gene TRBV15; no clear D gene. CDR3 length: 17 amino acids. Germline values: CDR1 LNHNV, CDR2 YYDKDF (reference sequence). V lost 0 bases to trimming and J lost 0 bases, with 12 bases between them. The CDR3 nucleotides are TGTGCCACCAGCAGAGATTTAGTTCTAAGCTCTGGAAACACCATATATTTT. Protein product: CATSRDLVLSSGNTIYF. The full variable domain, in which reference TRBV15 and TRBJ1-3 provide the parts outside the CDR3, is DAMVIQNPRYQVTQFGKPVTLSCSQTLNHNVMYWYQQKSSQAPKLLFHYYDKDFNNEADTPDNFQSRRPNTSFCFLDIRSPGLGDTAMYLCATSRDLVLSSGNTIYFGEGSWLTVV.

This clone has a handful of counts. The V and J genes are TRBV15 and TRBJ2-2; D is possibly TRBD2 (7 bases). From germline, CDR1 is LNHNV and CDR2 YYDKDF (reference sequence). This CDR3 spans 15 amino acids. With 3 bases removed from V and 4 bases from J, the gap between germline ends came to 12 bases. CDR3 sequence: CATSRTRGGTGELFF. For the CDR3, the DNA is TGTGCCACCAGCAGGACAAGGGGGGGCACCGGGGAGCTGTTTTTT. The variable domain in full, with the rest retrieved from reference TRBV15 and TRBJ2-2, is DAMVIQNPRYQVTQFGKPVTLSCSQTLNHNVMYWYQQKSSQAPKLLFHYYDKDFNNEADTPDNFQSRRPNTSFCFLDIRSPGLGDTAMYLCATSRTRGGTGELFFGEGSRLTVL.

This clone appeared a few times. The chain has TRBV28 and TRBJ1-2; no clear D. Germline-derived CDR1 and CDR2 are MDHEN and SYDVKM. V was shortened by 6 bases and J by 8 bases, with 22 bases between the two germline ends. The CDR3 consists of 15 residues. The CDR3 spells CASRKEGGGPEGYTF. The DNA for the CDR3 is TGTGCCAGCAGAAAAGAGGGAGGAGGGCCCGAAGGCTACACCTTC.

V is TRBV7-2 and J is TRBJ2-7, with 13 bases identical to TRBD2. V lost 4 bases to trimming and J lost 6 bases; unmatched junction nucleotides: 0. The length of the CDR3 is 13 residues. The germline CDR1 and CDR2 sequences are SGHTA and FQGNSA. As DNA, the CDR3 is TGTGCCAGCAGCTGGACTAGCGGGAGCGAGCAGTACTTC. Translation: CASSWTSGSEQYF.

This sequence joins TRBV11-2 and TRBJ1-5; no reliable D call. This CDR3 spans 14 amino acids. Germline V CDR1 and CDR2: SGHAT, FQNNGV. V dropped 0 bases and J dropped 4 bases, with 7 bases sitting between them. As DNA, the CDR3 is TGTGCCAGCAGCTTAGATCCCGGGAATCAGCCCCAGCATTTT. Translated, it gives CASSLDPGNQPQHF.

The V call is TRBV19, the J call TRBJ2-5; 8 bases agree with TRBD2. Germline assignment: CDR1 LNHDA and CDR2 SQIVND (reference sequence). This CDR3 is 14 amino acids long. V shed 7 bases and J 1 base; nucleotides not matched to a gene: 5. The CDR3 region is CASTLRGGQETQYF. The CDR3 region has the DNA TGTGCCAGTACCCTTCGGGGGGGCCAAGAGACCCAGTACTTC.

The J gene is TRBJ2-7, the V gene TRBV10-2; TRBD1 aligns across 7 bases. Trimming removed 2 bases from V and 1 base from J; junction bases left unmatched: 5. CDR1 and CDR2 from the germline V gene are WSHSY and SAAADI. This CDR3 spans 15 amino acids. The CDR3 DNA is TGCGCCAGCAGTGAGCCTTGGGACAGATCCTACGAGCAGTACTTC. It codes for CASSEPWDRSYEQYF.

The CDR3 DNA reads as TGTGCCATCAGTGAAAGGACAGGGGCGAATGGCTACACCTTC. It is translated as CAISERTGANGYTF. The chain links TRBV10-3 to TRBJ1-2, with 9 bases that match TRBD1. With V trimmed by 3 bases and J by 6 bases, 5 bases remained unmatched. The CDR3 loop spans 14 amino acids. Germline V gives CDR1 ENHRY, CDR2 SYGVKD.

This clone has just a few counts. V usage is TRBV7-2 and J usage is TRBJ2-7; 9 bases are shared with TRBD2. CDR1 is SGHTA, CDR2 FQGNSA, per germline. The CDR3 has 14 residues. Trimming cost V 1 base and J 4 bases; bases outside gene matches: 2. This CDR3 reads CASSLGSGSYEQYF. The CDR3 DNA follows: TGTGCCAGCAGCTTAGGTAGCGGGAGTTACGAGCAGTACTTC. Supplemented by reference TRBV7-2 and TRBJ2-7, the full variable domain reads GAGVSQSPSNKVTEKGKDVELRCDPISGHTALYWYRQSLGQGLEFLIYFQGNSAPDKSGLPSDRFSAERTGGSVSTLTIQRTQQEDSAVYLCASSLGSGSYEQYFGPGTRLTVT.

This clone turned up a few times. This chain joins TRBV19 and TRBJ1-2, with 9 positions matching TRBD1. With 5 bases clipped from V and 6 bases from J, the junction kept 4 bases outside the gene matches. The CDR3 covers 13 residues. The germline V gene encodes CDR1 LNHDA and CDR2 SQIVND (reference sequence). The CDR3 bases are TGTGCCAGTAGTCTATGGACAGGGGATGGCTACACCTTC. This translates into CASSLWTGDGYTF.

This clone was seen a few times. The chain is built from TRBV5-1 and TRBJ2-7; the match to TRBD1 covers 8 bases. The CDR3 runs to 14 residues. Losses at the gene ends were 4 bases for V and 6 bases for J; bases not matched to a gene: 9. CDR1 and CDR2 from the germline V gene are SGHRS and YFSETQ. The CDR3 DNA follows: TGCGCCAGCAGCCCCGACAGGGGAATGAGCGAGCAGTACTTC. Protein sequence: CASSPDRGMSEQYF.

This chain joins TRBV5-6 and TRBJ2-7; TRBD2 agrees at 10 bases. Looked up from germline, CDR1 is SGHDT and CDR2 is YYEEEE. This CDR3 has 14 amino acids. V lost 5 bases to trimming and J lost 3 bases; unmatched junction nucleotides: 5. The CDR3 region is CASSLAGAYYEQYF. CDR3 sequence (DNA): TGTGCCAGCAGTCTAGCGGGAGCCTACTACGAGCAGTACTTC.

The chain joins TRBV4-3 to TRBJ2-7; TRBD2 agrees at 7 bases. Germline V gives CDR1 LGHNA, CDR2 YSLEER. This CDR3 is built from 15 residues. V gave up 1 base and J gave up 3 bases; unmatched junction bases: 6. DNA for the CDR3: TGCGCCAGCAGCCAAGGGGCGGGGGACTACTACGAGCAGTACTTC. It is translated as CASSQGAGDYYEQYF.

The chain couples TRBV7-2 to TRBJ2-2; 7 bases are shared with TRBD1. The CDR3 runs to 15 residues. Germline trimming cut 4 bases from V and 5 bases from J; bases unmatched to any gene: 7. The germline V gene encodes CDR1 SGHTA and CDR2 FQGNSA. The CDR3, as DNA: TGTGCCAGCAGCTGGAACAGGGGTTATACCGGGGAGCTGTTTTTT. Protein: CASSWNRGYTGELFF. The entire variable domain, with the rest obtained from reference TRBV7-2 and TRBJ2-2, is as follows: GAGVSQSPSNKVTEKGKDVELRCDPISGHTALYWYRQSLGQGLEFLIYFQGNSAPDKSGLPSDRFSAERTGGSVSTLTIQRTQQEDSAVYLCASSWNRGYTGELFFGEGSRLTVL.

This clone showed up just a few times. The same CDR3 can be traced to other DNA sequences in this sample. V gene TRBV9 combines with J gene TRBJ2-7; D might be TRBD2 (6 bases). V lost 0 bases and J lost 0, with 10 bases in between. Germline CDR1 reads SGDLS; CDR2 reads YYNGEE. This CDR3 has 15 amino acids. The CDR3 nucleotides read TGTGCCAGCAGCGTAGGGGCGGGAAGCTCCTACGAGCAGTACTTC. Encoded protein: CASSVGAGSSYEQYF. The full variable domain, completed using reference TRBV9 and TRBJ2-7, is DSGVTQTPKHLITATGQRVTLRCSPRSGDLSVYWYQQSLDQGLQFLIQYYNGEERAKGNILERFSAQQFPDLHSELNLSSLELGDSALYFCASSVGAGSSYEQYFGPGTRLTVT.

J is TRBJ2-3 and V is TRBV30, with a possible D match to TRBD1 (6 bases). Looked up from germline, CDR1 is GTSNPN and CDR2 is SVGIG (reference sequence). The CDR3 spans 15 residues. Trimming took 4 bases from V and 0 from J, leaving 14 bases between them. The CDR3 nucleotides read TGTGCCTGGACCGAAACAGGGCCTAGCACAGATACGCAGTATTTT. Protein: CAWTETGPSTDTQYF.

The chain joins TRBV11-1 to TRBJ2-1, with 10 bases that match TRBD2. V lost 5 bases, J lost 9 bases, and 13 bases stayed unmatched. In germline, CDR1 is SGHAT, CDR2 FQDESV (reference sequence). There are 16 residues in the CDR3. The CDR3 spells CASSGKSGGAGGEQFF. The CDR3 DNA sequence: TGTGCCAGCAGCGGCAAGAGCGGGGGGGCGGGAGGTGAGCAGTTCTTC.

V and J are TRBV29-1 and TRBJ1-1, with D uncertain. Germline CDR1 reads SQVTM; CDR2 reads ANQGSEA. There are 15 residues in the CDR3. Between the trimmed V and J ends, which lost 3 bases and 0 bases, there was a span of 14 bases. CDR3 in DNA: TGCAGCGTTGATAGGCTTGAGGGATTGAACACTGAAGCTTTCTTT. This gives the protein CSVDRLEGLNTEAFF.